Below, one TCR beta chain is given with its context. What it binds is unknown. The CDR3 is 16 residues long. The germline V gene has CDR1 SGHTA and CDR2 FQGNSA. Trimming stripped 5 bases from V and 0 bases from J, with 15 bases between. This sample was included in a study of T-cell reconstitution after alpha-beta-depleted transplantation in children. Regarding the study as a whole: About two months after transplant, alpha-beta T cells reportedly came from several hundred expanded graft clones. One year post-transplant, T-cell counts and diversity were largely derived from T cells produced anew. The high TCRbeta diversity at day 60 in some patients came from surviving recipient T cells and thymic progenitors.

As it was prepared, the TCRbeta library received unique molecular identifiers. One entry per CDR3 protein results from TCRdb running MiXCR on the PCR reads. In the table there are about 580,000 distinct CDR3 sequences, 23% of which are singletons. Sequenced here: PBMCs, mostly from graft donor cells, sampled 360 days after TCRalphabeta/CD19-depleted stem cell transplant. This rearrangement joins TRBV7-2 to TRBJ2-3; D gene unclear. This receptor was taken from a boy less than two years old who had a stem cell transplant for acute myeloid leukemia, so the T cells may come from the graft donor. The CDR3 DNA is TGTGCCAGCAGCCCCCTTGGGCGTTCTAGCACAGATACGCAGTATTTT. As protein: CASSPLGRSSTDTQYF.